This T cell receptor (beta chain) was observed in a study of CD8+ T cells in alopecia areata. Turning to the study itself: Each of the treated patients was given oral tofacitinib, 5 to 10 mg twice daily, for moderate-to-severe alopecia areata. Study observations and caveats: Many of the expanded lesional clones endured in scalp and blood while on tofacitinib.

Treatment of the sample: oral pan-JAK inhibitor, 5-10 mg twice daily. Sorted out of PBMCs were CD4+ T cells and CD8+ T cells. Worth noting for this clone: Its antigen is unidentified.

This CDR3 is 15 amino acids long. The authors extracted RNA and reverse transcribed it into cDNA as the sequencing template. The repertoire was sequenced with immunoSEQ multiplex PCR; TCRdb's copy has only in-frame clones and lacks some. The sample carries 130,000 to 150,000 clones, 82% recorded once. This receptor was obtained from a human donor with alopecia areata. Specimen: CD8+ T cells sorted from blood, collected at week 4, from a patient treated with tofacitinib. This chain uses TRBV12-2 with TRBJ2-3; the D call in the table, TRBD1, was not verified against the DNA. TRBV12-2 is a known pseudogene. The CDR3 DNA is TGTGCAAGTCGCTACGGACAGGGACCCACAGATACGCAGTATTTT. Protein sequence: CASRYGQGPTDTQYF.